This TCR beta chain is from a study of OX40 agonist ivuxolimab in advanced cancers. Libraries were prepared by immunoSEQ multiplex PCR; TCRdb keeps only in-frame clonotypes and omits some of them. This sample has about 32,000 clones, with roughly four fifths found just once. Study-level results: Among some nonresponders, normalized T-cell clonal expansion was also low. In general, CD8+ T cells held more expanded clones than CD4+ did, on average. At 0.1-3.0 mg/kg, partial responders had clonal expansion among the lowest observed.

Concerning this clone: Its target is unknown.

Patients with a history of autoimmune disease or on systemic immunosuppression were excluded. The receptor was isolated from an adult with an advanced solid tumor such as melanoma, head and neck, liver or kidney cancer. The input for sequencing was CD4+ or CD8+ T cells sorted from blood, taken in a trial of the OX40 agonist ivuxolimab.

CDR3 loop: CASSLSGGSYEQYF. The CDR3 DNA reads as TGTGCCAGCAGTTTGAGTGGGGGCAGTTACGAGCAGTACTTC. The chain has TRBV27 and TRBJ2-7, with D perhaps TRBD1 (6 bases). The CDR3 runs 14 residues. V was cut by 3 bases and J by 4 bases, with 13 bases left in between. The germline V gene encodes CDR1 MNHEY and CDR2 SMNVEV (reference sequence).